This T cell receptor (beta chain) was documented in a study of T cell repertoires in aging, cancer and after chemotherapy. Study details: Donor ages fell into six groups from 30 or younger up to 70 or older. Paired samples before and after chemotherapy came from glioblastoma patients receiving temozolomide-based therapy.

Remarks on this clonotype: Its antigen is not known.

TRB rearrangements spanning V, D and J were amplified using mixed TRB-A/B primers. TCRdb called the multiplex PCR reads again in MiXCR, with one record for every CDR3 protein. The table includes some 2,100 distinct CDR3 sequences, around 32% detected once. Findings of the study overall: Across the chemotherapy interval, each cancer cohort showed higher median generation probability, suggesting thymic rebound.

Germline lookup yields CDR1 KGHDR and CDR2 SFDVKD. CDR3 length: 16 amino acids. The template was genomic DNA from peripheral blood, not RNA. The rearrangement uses TRBV24-1 and TRBJ2-4, with D perhaps assigned TRBD1 or TRBD2 (6 bases each). The source material was blood. The receptor comes from a human donor with a solid tumor. CDR3 bases: TGTGGCCGTCAGAGGGAACAGGGAGGAGCCAAAAACATTCAGTACTTC. Protein product: CGRQREQGGAKNIQYF.